The 30 T cell receptor beta chains given below trace back to one sample, sequenced in a study of CD8 T cells in Susac syndrome. With random hexamers, roughly 0.45 to 1 ug RNA was reverse transcribed. MiXCR, applied by TCRdb to the immunoSEQ multiplex PCR reads, yields one record per CDR3 protein. The sample shows some 200,000 distinct CDR3 sequences, approximately 95% of them seen only once. The sample taken for sequencing was CD4+ T cells from PBMCs. The source of these receptors is a human donor in good health.

This clonotype showed up just a few times. This chain links TRBV7-8 with TRBJ2-5; the D gene could be TRBD1 or TRBD2 (5 bases each). V lost 3 bases and J 9 bases, leaving 14 bases between the germline ends. The CDR3 is 13 amino acids. Germline CDR1 SGHVS, CDR2 FQNEAQ. The CDR3 nucleotides read TGTGCCAGCAGCTTCCGGGACGGATTGTCCCAGTACTTC. It yields the protein CASSFRDGLSQYF.

The chain uses TRBV6-5 and TRBJ1-2, with 12 bases lining up with TRBD1. Germline-derived CDR1 and CDR2 are MNHEY and SVGAGI. The trim removed 0 bases at V and 4 bases at J, leaving 6 bases unmatched. The CDR3 covers 17 residues. CDR3 region: CASSYSRDRGRIYGYTF. The CDR3 DNA is TGTGCCAGCAGTTACTCCCGGGACAGGGGGCGTATCTATGGCTACACCTTC.

The J gene is TRBJ2-4, the V gene TRBV2, with a weak D call TRBD2 (6 bases). The germline V and J ends were trimmed by 11 bases and 7 bases, with 15 bases remaining between them. The CDR3 spans 12 residues. The germline CDR1 and CDR2 sequences are SNHLY and FYNNEI. CDR3 in amino acids: CAGSRTTNIQYF. The DNA for the CDR3 is TGTGCCGGCTCAAGGACTACCAACATTCAGTACTTC.

The gene calls are TRBV6-2 or TRBV6-3 and TRBJ1-5; D is ambiguous. Trimming took 5 bases from V and 5 from J, leaving 7 bases between them. CDR1 is MNHEY, CDR2 SVGEGT, per germline. This CDR3 has 12 residues. CDR3 sequence: CASSKRDQPQHF. The DNA of the CDR3 is TGTGCCAGCAGTAAACGCGATCAGCCCCAGCATTTT.

The chain is built from TRBV6-5 and TRBJ1-2; TRBD1 matches 10 bases. The trim removed 7 bases at V and 4 bases at J, leaving 9 bases unmatched. This CDR3 has 15 residues. From germline, CDR1 is MNHEY and CDR2 SVGAGI. The CDR3 loop is CASKIHRDRGYGYTF. For the CDR3, the DNA is TGTGCCAGCAAAATACACCGGGACAGGGGCTATGGCTACACCTTC.

The rearrangement uses TRBV12-3 or TRBV12-4 and TRBJ2-7, with D uncertain. V was shortened by 9 bases and J by 6 bases, with 18 bases between the two germline ends. The CDR3 is 13 residues long. The CDR3 DNA reads TGTGCCAGTACTATCTCAATCTGGCTCGAGCAGTACTTC. Translated, it gives CASTISIWLEQYF.

The rearrangement joins TRBV29-1 to TRBJ2-4, with 9 bases that match TRBD2. Germline CDR1 reads SQVTM; CDR2 reads ANQGSEA. This CDR3 is built from 12 residues. V trimming: 7 bases; J trimming: 7 bases; junction bases outside the gene matches: 5. The CDR3 loop reads CSGGTSRNIQYF. CDR3 sequence (DNA): TGCAGCGGCGGGACTAGCAGGAACATTCAGTACTTC.

This chain connects TRBV7-9 to TRBJ2-1; 8 bases line up with TRBD2. Looked up from germline, CDR1 is SEHNR and CDR2 is FQNEAQ (reference sequence). The CDR3 is 16 amino acids. V gave up 5 bases and J gave up 0 bases; unmatched junction bases: 6. CDR3 region: CASSPLAGLSYNEQFF. The DNA of the CDR3 is TGTGCCAGCAGCCCATTAGCGGGACTCTCCTACAATGAGCAGTTCTTC.

The rearrangement links TRBV6-2 or TRBV6-3 to TRBJ2-1; D is possibly TRBD2 (6 bases). V shed 2 bases and J shed 9 bases, with 17 bases lying between them. CDR1 is MNHEY, CDR2 SVGEGT, per germline. This CDR3 is built from 15 residues. The CDR3 DNA sequence: TGTGCCAGCAGTTACGGCCTAGCGAGGGACGGTGAGCAGTTCTTC. It specifies CASSYGLARDGEQFF.

This clonotype was observed once. V and J are TRBV7-2 and TRBJ2-1; 14 bases line up with TRBD2. CDR1 is SGHTA, CDR2 FQGNSA, per germline. V was pared by 3 bases and J by 10 bases, with 5 bases of the junction left unmatched. This CDR3 is 15 amino acids long. CDR3 region: CASSFGTSGSQEQFF. For the CDR3, the DNA is TGTGCCAGCAGCTTCGGGACTAGCGGGAGCCAGGAGCAGTTCTTC. Combining the CDR3 with reference TRBV7-2 and TRBJ2-1 gives the whole variable domain GAGVSQSPSNKVTEKGKDVELRCDPISGHTALYWYRQSLGQGLEFLIYFQGNSAPDKSGLPSDRFSAERTGGSVSTLTIQRTQQEDSAVYLCASSFGTSGSQEQFFGPGTRLTVL.

V usage is TRBV2 and J usage is TRBJ1-2; D is possibly TRBD1 (5 bases). The ends were cut back, 3 bases at V and 6 bases at J, with 11 bases in the middle. This CDR3 spans 13 amino acids. Germline loops: CDR1 SNHLY, CDR2 FYNNEI. The CDR3 is CASSESGSHGYTF. CDR3 coding DNA: TGTGCCAGCAGTGAGTCAGGGTCCCATGGCTACACCTTC.

This sequence joins TRBV12-3 or TRBV12-4 and TRBJ2-1; the D gene is possibly TRBD1 (6 bases). The V and J ends lost 5 bases and 5 bases respectively, with 10 bases between them. The CDR3 has 13 amino acids. CDR3 sequence: CASSPRQDNEQFF. CDR3 sequence (DNA): TGTGCCAGCAGTCCCCGACAGGACAATGAGCAGTTCTTC.

The chain is built from TRBV6-5 and TRBJ1-1; no clear D gene. The CDR3 runs to 15 residues. Germline assignment: CDR1 MNHEY and CDR2 SVGAGI. The germline V and J ends were trimmed by 4 bases and 4 bases, with 16 bases remaining between them. The CDR3 spells CASSSGRGRGTEAFF. The DNA of the CDR3 is TGTGCCAGCAGTTCCGGACGGGGTAGAGGCACTGAAGCTTTCTTT.

V usage is TRBV3-1 and J usage is TRBJ2-5, with D possibly matching TRBD2 (5 bases). The CDR3 has 15 residues. V lost 0 bases, J lost 5 bases, and 13 bases lay in between. The germline CDR1 and CDR2 sequences are LGHDT and YNNKEL (reference sequence). CDR3 sequence reads: CASSQDSARGETQYF. The CDR3 DNA sequence: TGTGCCAGCAGCCAAGATTCCGCGCGCGGGGAGACCCAGTACTTC.

This clonotype has only one observation. The chain uses TRBV28 and TRBJ2-4; 7 bases map to TRBD2. The germline gives CDR1 MDHEN, CDR2 SYDVKM. Germline trimming cut 3 bases from V and 0 bases from J; bases unmatched to any gene: 2. The CDR3 runs to 15 residues. The CDR3 loop reads CASSFGGIAKNIQYF. Here the CDR3 DNA reads TGTGCCAGCAGTTTCGGGGGGATAGCCAAAAACATTCAGTACTTC.

V and J are TRBV4-3 and TRBJ2-7; TRBD2 aligns across 11 bases. This CDR3 has 18 amino acids. The germline gives CDR1 LGHNA, CDR2 YSLEER. The V segment lost 0 bases and the J segment 3 bases; nucleotides outside the gene matches: 10. CDR3 coding DNA: TGCGCCAGCAGCCAAGAAACTAGCGGGAGCCCATCGAACTACGAGCAGTACTTC. As protein: CASSQETSGSPSNYEQYF.

The rearrangement links TRBV25-1 to TRBJ1-1; D ambiguous. The CDR3 is 12 residues long. CDR1 MGHDK and CDR2 SYGVNS come from the germline V gene. Between the trimmed V and J ends, which lost 5 bases and 1 base, there was a span of 5 bases. The CDR3 sequence is CASSNKNTEAFF. The CDR3 DNA reads as TGTGCCAGCAGTAACAAGAACACTGAAGCTTTCTTT.

This chain connects TRBV15 to TRBJ1-5; the D is unclear. Trimming took 1 base from V and 1 from J, leaving 8 bases between them. The germline V gene encodes CDR1 LNHNV and CDR2 YYDKDF (reference sequence). The CDR3 consists of 15 residues. CDR3 in amino acids: CATSRGRGSNQPQHF. The CDR3 DNA reads TGTGCCACCAGCAGAGGAAGAGGCAGCAATCAGCCCCAGCATTTT.

CDR3 DNA: TGCAGCGTTGAGGCGGGCTACGAGCAGTACTTC. It is translated as CSVEAGYEQYF. The rearrangement links TRBV29-1 to TRBJ2-7; D perhaps matches TRBD2 (5 bases). Germline assignment: CDR1 SQVTM and CDR2 ANQGSEA. V was trimmed by 3 bases and J by 3 bases, leaving 6 bases between them. CDR3 size: 11 residues.

The V and J genes are TRBV20-1 and TRBJ1-2, with D hard to call. Germline CDR1 DFQATT, CDR2 SNEGSKA (reference sequence). Between the trimmed V and J ends, which lost 5 bases and 2 bases, there was a span of 9 bases. The CDR3 is made up of 12 amino acids. CDR3 nucleotides: TGCAGTGCTCAGAGATTCAACTATGGCTACACCTTC. Encoded protein: CSAQRFNYGYTF.

This chain connects TRBV4-2 to TRBJ2-3; D possibly matches TRBD1 or TRBD2 (6 bases each). The germline V gene encodes CDR1 LGHNA and CDR2 YNFKEQ. V was clipped by 4 bases and J by 5 bases, with 16 bases between them. The CDR3 runs 15 residues. Here the CDR3 DNA reads TGTGCCAGCAGCCCGAGGGGGGAGAGGGTAGATACGCAGTATTTT. It specifies CASSPRGERVDTQYF.

The CDR3 sequence is CSARDHRGANYGYTF. CDR3 sequence (DNA): TGCAGTGCTAGAGATCATAGGGGGGCTAACTATGGCTACACCTTC. V and J are TRBV20-1 and TRBJ1-2; possible D gene TRBD1, 6 bases. The germline gives CDR1 DFQATT, CDR2 SNEGSKA (reference sequence). The germline V and J ends were trimmed by 0 bases and 0 bases, with 11 bases remaining between them. CDR3 length equals 15 residues.

V gene TRBV3-1 combines with J gene TRBJ2-7, with D possibly matching TRBD2 (5 bases). The CDR3 contains 14 residues. V was clipped by 3 bases and J by 0 bases, with 9 bases between them. CDR1 and CDR2 (germline): LGHDT, YNNKEL (reference sequence). CDR3 region: CASSHGGFSYEQYF. CDR3 nucleotides: TGTGCCAGCAGCCATGGCGGGTTCTCCTACGAGCAGTACTTC.

The chain has TRBV28 and TRBJ2-5; no firm D call. This CDR3 has 15 residues. Trimming took off 1 base at V and 5 bases at J, with 14 bases between the two ends. Germline V gene sequence: CDR1 MDHEN, CDR2 SYDVKM. This CDR3 reads CASSLSSFKIETQYF. In DNA, the CDR3 is TGTGCCAGCAGTTTATCTTCATTTAAGATTGAGACCCAGTACTTC. Full variable domain (missing parts from reference TRBV28 and TRBJ2-5): DVKVTQSSRYLVKRTGEKVFLECVQDMDHENMFWYRQDPGLGLRLIYFSYDVKMKEKGDIPEGYSVSREKKERFSLILESASTNQTSMYLCASSLSSFKIETQYFGPGTRLLVL.

The rearrangement uses TRBV4-2 and TRBJ2-7; 7 bases fit TRBD1. Germline assignment: CDR1 LGHNA and CDR2 YNFKEQ. With V trimmed by 1 base and J by 2 bases, 8 bases remained unmatched. The CDR3 is made up of 16 amino acids. In DNA form, the CDR3 reads TGTGCCAGCAGCCAAGGGATACAGGGGAATCCCTACGAGCAGTACTTC. Encoded protein: CASSQGIQGNPYEQYF.

CDR3 region: CASMVASGANVLTF. CDR3 in DNA: TGTGCCAGCATGGTGGCCTCTGGGGCCAACGTCCTGACTTTC. The chain links TRBV27 to TRBJ2-6; no reliable D call. CDR1 is MNHEY and CDR2 is SMNVEV in the germline V gene (reference sequence). V lost 7 bases and J lost 0, with 7 bases in between. This CDR3 spans 14 amino acids.

CDR3 sequence reads: CSVLRVGNTEAFF. The CDR3 nucleotides read TGCAGCGTACTTAGGGTCGGCAACACTGAAGCTTTCTTT. The V call is TRBV29-1, the J call TRBJ1-1; no definite D call. CDR3 length: 13 residues. The V and J ends lost 6 bases and 2 bases respectively, with 13 bases between them. Germline V CDR1 and CDR2: SQVTM, ANQGSEA. Full variable domain (remainder filled in from reference TRBV29-1 and TRBJ1-1): SAVISQKPSRDICQRGTSLTIQCQVDSQVTMMFWYRQQPGQSLTLIATANQGSEATYESGFVIDKFPISRPNLTFSTLTVSNMSPEDSSIYLCSVLRVGNTEAFFGQGTRLTVV.

The chain uses TRBV24-1 and TRBJ2-5, with D unclear. Germline V gene sequence: CDR1 KGHDR, CDR2 SFDVKD. With 2 bases removed from V and 4 bases from J, the gap between germline ends came to 7 bases. This CDR3 contains 13 residues. For the CDR3, the DNA is TGTGCCACCAGTGATTCCTGGGGAGAGACCCAGTACTTC. Its translation is CATSDSWGETQYF.

The genes are TRBV5-1 and TRBJ2-7; D tentatively fits TRBD1 or TRBD2 (5 bases each). Trimming left V 1 base short and J 4 bases short, with 12 bases between. Germline CDR1 is SGHRS and CDR2 is YFSETQ. CDR3 length: 14 amino acids. CDR3 region: CASSLWDAWYEQYF. CDR3 DNA: TGCGCCAGCAGCTTGTGGGACGCGTGGTACGAGCAGTACTTC.

V gene TRBV6-1 combines with J gene TRBJ2-2; no firm D call. CDR1 and CDR2 from the germline V gene are MNHNS and SASEGT. This CDR3 contains 14 residues. V lost 8 bases to trimming and J lost 2 bases, with 12 bases between them. CDR3 amino acids: CASLPDPNTGELFF. DNA of the CDR3: TGTGCCAGCCTACCGGACCCCAACACCGGGGAGCTGTTTTTT.